This is a list of T cell receptor beta chains from one sample in a study of T-cell reconstitution after alpha-beta-depleted transplantation in children. TCRdb used MiXCR to reprocess the PCR reads, holding one entry per CDR3 protein. Among about 90,000 distinct CDR3 sequences, roughly 8.8% were seen once, and the ten largest hold approximately 7.2%. The sample was PBMCs from the stem cell graft donor, taken from the stem cell graft. The origin of the receptors is a human donor who donated a stem cell graft to a child with congenital amegakaryocytic thrombocytopenia. Both conserved end residues are part of each CDR3. D genes are given only for firm matches. Some rows mark clone size as missing; the rest say once, few, many or name a class of expanded clone.

d_call	v_call	clone_size	j_call	cdr3_aa	cdr3_nt
.	TRBV20-1	many	TRBJ2-3	CSASPPGLWASTDTQYF	TGCAGTGCTAGCCCCCCGGGACTGTGGGCTAGCACAGATACGCAGTATTTT
.	TRBV7-2	many	TRBJ2-7	CASSLAVSANEQYF	TGTGCCAGCAGCTTAGCGGTTTCCGCGAACGAGCAGTACTTC
.	TRBV20-1	many	TRBJ2-2	CSARDPGQGGTGELFF	TGCAGTGCTAGAGATCCCGGACAGGGAGGGACCGGGGAGCTGTTTTTT
.	TRBV5-1	many	TRBJ1-1	CASSLSGPTNTEAFF	TGCGCCAGCAGCTTGAGTGGACCCACGAACACTGAAGCTTTCTTT
.	TRBV15	many	TRBJ2-1	CATSRDLGGEQFF	TGTGCCACCAGCAGAGATCTAGGGGGGGAGCAGTTCTTC
.	TRBV5-5	many	TRBJ2-4	CASSLDGGLAKNIQYF	TGTGCCAGCAGCCTCGACGGTGGCTTAGCCAAAAACATTCAGTACTTC
TRBD1	TRBV29-1	.	TRBJ1-1	CSVSPDRVKSANTEAFF	TGCAGCGTTTCGCCAGACAGGGTCAAGTCGGCGAACACTGAAGCTTTCTTT
TRBD1	TRBV7-3	many	TRBJ2-2	CASSFTGGQNTGELFF	TGTGCCAGCAGCTTCACAGGGGGCCAGAACACCGGGGAGCTGTTTTTT
.	TRBV5-6	.	TRBJ1-1	CASSPRQGNTEAFF	TGTGCCAGCAGCCCCCGTCAGGGGAACACTGAAGCTTTCTTT
.	TRBV20-1	many	TRBJ2-2	CSATDPGTGELFF	TGCAGTGCTACGGACCCGGGCACCGGGGAGCTGTTTTTT
.	TRBV25-1	.	TRBJ2-5	CASSEYEGIQETQYF	TGTGCCAGCAGTGAATATGAAGGCATACAAGAGACCCAGTACTTC
.	TRBV12-3/TRBV12-4	many	TRBJ1-2	CASSLSGGYSYTF	TGTGCCAGCAGTTTATCCGGGGGTTACAGCTACACCTTC
.	TRBV29-1	many	TRBJ2-2	CSVENFGETAGELFF	TGCAGCGTTGAAAACTTTGGGGAGACGGCCGGGGAGCTGTTTTTT
.	TRBV18	few	TRBJ1-2	CASSPNSRVPNYGYTF	TGTGCCAGCTCACCAAATTCCAGGGTCCCTAACTATGGCTACACCTTC
.	TRBV27	many	TRBJ2-1	CASHTGGGNNEQFF	TGTGCCAGCCATACAGGGGGGGGTAATAATGAGCAGTTCTTC
.	TRBV12-3/TRBV12-4	many	TRBJ2-3	CASRSFFGQLGSDTQYF	TGTGCCAGCAGATCTTTTTTTGGACAGTTGGGGTCAGATACGCAGTATTTT
TRBD1	TRBV5-1	many	TRBJ1-1	CASSGDSGTEAFF	TGCGCCAGCAGCGGGGACAGCGGCACTGAAGCTTTCTTT
.	TRBV12-3/TRBV12-4	many	TRBJ2-3	CASSFLADTQYF	TGTGCCAGCAGTTTCCTGGCGGATACGCAGTATTTT
.	TRBV20-1	.	TRBJ1-5	CSARGSFDQPHHF	TGCAGTGCTAGAGGCAGTTTCGATCAGCCCCACCATTTT
TRBD2	TRBV3-1	many	TRBJ2-5	CASSQSERGRGTQYF	TGTGCCAGCAGCCAGTCTGAGCGGGGCCGGGGGACCCAGTACTTC
.	TRBV7-2	many	TRBJ2-1	CASSLRVRRGEQFF	TGTGCCAGCAGCTTACGAGTGCGGAGGGGTGAGCAGTTCTTC
.	TRBV28	many	TRBJ2-5	CASTIGGQETQYF	TGTGCCAGCACCATCGGGGGCCAAGAGACCCAGTACTTC
.	TRBV4-2	many	TRBJ1-3	CASSQMPVETTIYF	TGTGCCAGCAGCCAAATGCCAGTCGAAACAACCATATATTTT
.	TRBV28	few	TRBJ2-3	CASRGYGSTDTQYF	TGTGCCAGCAGGGGGTACGGGAGCACAGATACGCAGTATTTT
.	TRBV28	many	TRBJ1-6	CASSEQDSPLHF	TGTGCCAGCAGTGAACAGGATTCACCCCTCCACTTT
TRBD1	TRBV2	.	TRBJ2-3	CASSERRTGGSDF	TGTGCCAGCAGTGAAAGGCGGACAGGGGGCTCAGATTTT
.	TRBV29-1	many	TRBJ2-2	CSVEAGAGELFF	TGCAGCGTTGAGGCAGGGGCCGGGGAGCTGTTTTTT
.	TRBV5-1	many	TRBJ2-7	CASSLERQIYEQYF	TGCGCCAGCAGCTTGGAGAGGCAGATCTACGAGCAGTACTTC
TRBD2	TRBV20-1	many	TRBJ2-1	CSAPAAGTSGDEQFF	TGCAGTGCTCCCGCCGCCGGGACTAGCGGGGATGAGCAGTTCTTC
TRBD1	TRBV3-1	many	TRBJ1-2	CASSQPGTGIHTF	TGTGCCAGCAGCCAACCCGGGACAGGGATCCACACCTTC
TRBD1	TRBV12-3/TRBV12-4	many	TRBJ1-1	CASSVGGQMRAFF	TGTGCCAGCAGTGTTGGGGGACAGATGAGAGCTTTCTTT
TRBD1	TRBV5-1	many	TRBJ2-5	CASSLEGRGYETQYF	TGCGCCAGCAGCTTGGAGGGCAGGGGGTACGAGACCCAGTACTTC
.	TRBV27	many	TRBJ1-5	CASSLSGVLPQHF	TGTGCCAGCAGTTTAAGTGGCGTCTTGCCCCAGCATTTT
.	TRBV5-1	many	TRBJ2-3	CASSQTQISTDTQYF	TGCGCCAGCAGCCAGACTCAAATTAGCACAGATACGCAGTATTTT
.	TRBV7-8	many	TRBJ2-7	CASSLNSYEQYF	TGTGCCAGCAGCCTGAATTCCTACGAGCAGTACTTC
.	TRBV27	many	TRBJ2-3	CASSRFVPDTQYF	TGTGCCAGCAGTCGCTTCGTACCAGATACGCAGTATTTT
.	TRBV20-1	many	TRBJ1-1	CRGAFGTEAFF	TGCAGAGGGGCTTTTGGAACTGAAGCTTTCTTT
TRBD2	TRBV5-1	few	TRBJ2-3	CASSLAPLAGTADTQYF	TGCGCCAGCAGCTTGGCCCCTCTAGCGGGGACCGCAGATACGCAGTATTTT
.	TRBV10-3	.	TRBJ2-1	CAISGTYLASAAPSYNEQFF	TGTGCCATCAGTGGGACCTATCTAGCGTCTGCCGCCCCCTCCTACAATGAGCAGTTCTTC
TRBD1	TRBV7-9	many	TRBJ2-7	CASSFTGVSGEQYF	TGTGCCAGCAGCTTTACAGGGGTTTCGGGCGAGCAGTACTTC
.	TRBV20-1	many	TRBJ2-3	CSANTGGPADTQYF	TGCAGTGCTAACACAGGAGGGCCAGCAGATACGCAGTATTTT
TRBD1	TRBV10-3	many	TRBJ2-7	CAIRRGTGDREQYF	TGTGCCATCAGAAGAGGGACAGGGGATCGCGAGCAGTACTTC
TRBD1	TRBV5-1	many	TRBJ2-3	CASSLAGGPWDTQYF	TGCGCCAGCAGCTTGGCAGGGGGCCCTTGGGATACGCAGTATTTT
.	TRBV21-1	few	TRBJ2-1	CASSKALPFSDPSSYNEQFF	TGTGCCAGCAGCAAAGCGCTCCCATTCAGTGATCCCTCCTCCTACAATGAGCAGTTCTTC
.	TRBV28	many	TRBJ1-2	CASSSGLRGYTF	TGTGCCAGCAGTTCCGGGCTTCGCGGCTACACCTTC
.	TRBV19	.	TRBJ1-4	CASSTRNSYEKLFF	TGTGCCAGTAGTACCCGGAACTCCTATGAAAAACTGTTTTTC
.	TRBV15	many	TRBJ2-5	CATSGGRETQYF	TGTGCCACCAGCGGAGGGAGGGAGACCCAGTACTTC
.	TRBV20-1	many	TRBJ2-1	CSALARRQLNEQFF	TGCAGTGCCTTGGCCCGTAGGCAGTTGAATGAGCAGTTCTTC
TRBD2	TRBV28	many	TRBJ2-4	CASSYLLAGVAKNIQYF	TGTGCCAGCAGTTATTTACTAGCGGGGGTAGCCAAAAACATTCAGTACTTC
.	TRBV9	many	TRBJ2-7	CASSVERQYF	TGTGCCAGCAGCGTAGAGAGGCAGTACTTC